The rows below give T cell receptor beta chains drawn from one sample of a study of cytomegalovirus exposure and HLA in healthy donors. Produced via immunoSEQ multiplex PCR; TCRdb's table is partial and in-frame only. The data hold about 97,000 clones, with 65% to 75% observed a single time. Sequenced sample: PBMCs. The receptors here all came from a middle-aged woman in good health and CMV-seronegative. CDR3s include the opening cysteine and the closing phenylalanine or tryptophan.

V gene,CDR3 protein
TRBV5-1,CASSGVWEIGEYEQYF
TRBV7-6,CASSLATGGGTGELFF
TRBV7-9,CASSTRQGLIEKLFF
TRBV5-6,CASSFTGAHDTQYF
TRBV7-3,CASSLQGSGNTIYF
TRBV7-9,CSSSLTNTEAFF
TRBV19,CASSAGGGHQPQHF
TRBV15,CATRQGARGTDTQYF
TRBV7-3,CASSLLGPSTGELFF
TRBV21-1,CASSKRLQYEKFNSPLHF
TRBV2,CASRDRGRGDTQYF
TRBV2,CASSEALGLAGKASTDTQYF
TRBV6-6,CASSYRQGTEAFF
TRBV5-1,CASSDRLAGLGTDTQYF
TRBV6-1,CASSDTGGGSSYEQYF
TRBV27,CASSGAGGATEAFF
TRBV5-1,CASGGTGGTEAFF
TRBV5-1,CASSLGLAGVANEQFF
TRBV19,CASSATGTGYEQYF
TRBV6-1,CASSELLGAGSNQPQHF
TRBV7-8,CASSLGLAGEEQFF
TRBV11-3,CASSLDSGIGNEQFF
TRBV27,CASSSRDWLAGYNEQFF
TRBV4-1,CASSQEGGEQFF
TRBV19,CASTRDWSSGNTIYF
TRBV19,CASSIGVSLRSTDTQYF
TRBV27,CASSSLDRPYEQYF
TRBV19,CASSLRLAGPKETQYF
TRBV7-2,CASSSYLTSRETQYF
TRBV6-9,CASSWEGQGGSAGTEAFF
TRBV5-4,CASSLSQAQETQYF
TRBV5-1,CASSASGQITDTQYF
TRBV27,CASSLGQGRSEAFF
TRBV7-2,CASSFLQGPDYEQYF
TRBV7-2,CASSARLVGGEQFF
TRBV10-3,CAISAGTGGSTDTQYF
TRBV11-2,CASSLWVRGGSENEKLFF
TRBV5-1,CASSITGSHEQYF
TRBV6-6,CAAKTGQGHGEQFF
TRBV6-4,CASVQAEAFF
TRBV28,CASSRVRGRETQYF
TRBV2,CASRANTKTGSYEQYF
TRBV9,CASSRSGRAADTQYF